A selection of T cell receptor beta chains follows, all from one sample in a study of blood T cell repertoires in COVID-19. The data were produced by immunoSEQ multiplex PCR, yet TCRdb's version contains in-frame clones alone and is incomplete. The sample shows roughly 160,000 clones, around four fifths of them seen only once. Sequences were obtained from peripheral blood. The receptors come from a woman in her sixties with acute or convalescent COVID-19. CDR3s include the opening cysteine and the closing phenylalanine or tryptophan. A D gene is named only where the DNA matches it firmly. A row's size may be missing; if present it is once, few, many or a size class.

cdr3_nt cdr3_aa cdr3_length j_call v_call clone_size d_call
TGTGCCAGCAGCTTCCCGACAGGGGGCGCCTCCTACGAGCAGTACTTC CASSFPTGGASYEQYF 16 TRBJ2-7 TRBV5-6 NA TRBD1
TGTGCCAGTAGCGGAGGGCCGGGACTAATTTATGGCTACACCTTC CASSGGPGLIYGYTF 15 TRBJ1-2 TRBV19 NA NA
TGTGCCAGCAGCTTGCGCCCCACTAGCGGGGGGGGAGATACGCAGTATTTT CASSLRPTSGGGDTQYF 17 TRBJ2-3 TRBV5-5 NA TRBD2
TGTGCCAGCAGCAATCTCAAACAGGGGGATGAGCAGTTCTTC CASSNLKQGDEQFF 14 TRBJ2-1 TRBV21-1 NA NA
TGTGCCAGCAGTTACTCGAGAAGGAGCCAAGAGACCCAGTACTTC CASSYSRRSQETQYF 15 TRBJ2-5 TRBV6-2/TRBV6-3 NA NA
TGTGCCAGCAGGAGGACTAGCGAGGAGACCCAGTACTTC CASRRTSEETQYF 13 TRBJ2-5 TRBV6-5 few TRBD2
TGTGCCATCAGTGAGGGCTTCGCGAACACCGGGGAGCTGTTTTTT CAISEGFANTGELFF 15 TRBJ2-2 TRBV10-3 few NA
TGTGCCAGCAGCCCGAGCGGGGGAATAACCGGGGAGCTGTTTTTT CASSPSGGITGELFF 15 TRBJ2-2 TRBV7-9 NA TRBD2
TGTGCCAGCAGCTTAGCTGGGCCCTACGAGCAGTACTTC CASSLAGPYEQYF 13 TRBJ2-7 TRBV11-2 NA NA
TGCGCCAGCAGCCATCGGGACACGAACTACGAGCAGTACTTC CASSHRDTNYEQYF 14 TRBJ2-7 TRBV4-1 NA NA
TGTGCCAGCAGCTTAGATGGGGCAGCAAATGAGCAGTTCTTC CASSLDGAANEQFF 14 TRBJ2-1 TRBV7-9 NA NA
TGTGCCAGCAGTTTCGGGGGGGTGGCCAAAAACATTCAGTACTTC CASSFGGVAKNIQYF 15 TRBJ2-4 TRBV28 NA TRBD2
TGTGCCAGCAGTGGGACTAGCAGGAATGAGCAGTTCTTC CASSGTSRNEQFF 13 TRBJ2-1 TRBV12-3/TRBV12-4 NA TRBD2
TGTGCCAGCACCTCCACAGGGACCCCCTCCTACGAGCAGTACTTC CASTSTGTPSYEQYF 15 TRBJ2-7 TRBV28 NA NA
TGTGCCAGCAGCCTCAGGGGGGACCCGAACACTGAAGCTTTCTTT CASSLRGDPNTEAFF 15 TRBJ1-1 TRBV3-1/TRBV3-2 NA TRBD1
TGTGCCAGCAGGACTGGACAGGGTGGAGATACGCAGTATTTT CASRTGQGGDTQYF 14 TRBJ2-3 TRBV2 few TRBD1
TGTGCCAGCGGTCAGGGTTACACCATATATTTT CASGQGYTIYF 11 TRBJ1-3 TRBV28 NA NA
TGTGCCAGCAGTTTTACTGGCGGGGGGTTCAAGGATGAGCAGTTCTTC CASSFTGGGFKDEQFF 16 TRBJ2-1 TRBV27 NA TRBD2
TGTGCCAGCAGTTGGGATATCGAATCGACAGAAAGGAGTGAAAAACTGTTTTTT CASSWDIESTERSEKLFF 18 TRBJ1-4 TRBV6-2/TRBV6-3 NA NA
TGTGCCAGCTCACCCGGACTAGCGGGCACAGATACGCAGTATTTT CASSPGLAGTDTQYF 15 TRBJ2-3 TRBV18 NA TRBD2
TGTGCCAGCAGGGACTCACTTGGGCATGAGCAGTTCTTC CASRDSLGHEQFF 13 TRBJ2-1 TRBV6-5 NA NA
TGTGCCAGCAGCCGGGGGAGCGGTCCATCCTACGAGCAGTACTTC CASSRGSGPSYEQYF 15 TRBJ2-7 TRBV5-4 NA NA
TGTGCCAGCAGCTTAAGCGCGGGGAACACTGAAGCTTTCTTT CASSLSAGNTEAFF 14 TRBJ1-1 TRBV7-2 NA NA
TGTGCCAGCAGCTTGGACAGGTCCACTAATGAGCAGTTCTTC CASSLDRSTNEQFF 14 TRBJ2-1 TRBV5-6 NA NA
TGTGCCAGCAGCCCGGACAGGGGGAGCAATCAGCCCCAGCATTTT CASSPDRGSNQPQHF 15 TRBJ1-5 TRBV3-1/TRBV3-2 NA TRBD1